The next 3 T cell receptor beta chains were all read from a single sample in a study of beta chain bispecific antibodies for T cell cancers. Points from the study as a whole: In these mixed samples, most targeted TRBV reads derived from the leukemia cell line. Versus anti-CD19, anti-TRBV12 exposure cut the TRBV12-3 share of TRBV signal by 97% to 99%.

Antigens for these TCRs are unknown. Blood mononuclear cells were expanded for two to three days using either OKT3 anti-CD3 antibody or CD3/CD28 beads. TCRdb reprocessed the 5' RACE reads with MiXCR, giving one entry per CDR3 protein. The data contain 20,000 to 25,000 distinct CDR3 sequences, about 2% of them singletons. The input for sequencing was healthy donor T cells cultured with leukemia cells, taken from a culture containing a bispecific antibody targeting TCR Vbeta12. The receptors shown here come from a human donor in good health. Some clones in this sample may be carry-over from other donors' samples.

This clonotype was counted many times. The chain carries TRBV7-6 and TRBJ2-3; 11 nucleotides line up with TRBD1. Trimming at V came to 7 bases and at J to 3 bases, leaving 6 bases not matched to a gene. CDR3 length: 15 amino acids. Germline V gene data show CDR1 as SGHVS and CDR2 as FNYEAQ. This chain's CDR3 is CASTAGTGGTDTQYF. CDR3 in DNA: TGTGCCAGCACCGCCGGGACAGGGGGGACAGATACGCAGTATTTT.

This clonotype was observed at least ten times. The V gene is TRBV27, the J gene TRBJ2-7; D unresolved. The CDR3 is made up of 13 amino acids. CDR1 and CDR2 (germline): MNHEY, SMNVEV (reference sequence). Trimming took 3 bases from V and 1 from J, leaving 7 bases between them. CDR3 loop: CASSFSSSYEQYF. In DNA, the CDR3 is TGTGCCAGCAGTTTCAGCAGTTCCTACGAGCAGTACTTC.

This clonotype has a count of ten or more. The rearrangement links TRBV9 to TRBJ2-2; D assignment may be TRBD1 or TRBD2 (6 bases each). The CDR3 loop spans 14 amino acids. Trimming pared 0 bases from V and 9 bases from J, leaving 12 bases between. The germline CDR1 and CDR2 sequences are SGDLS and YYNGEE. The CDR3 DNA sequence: TGTGCCAGCAGCGTAGTGGGGGGCGGCAGGGAGCTGTTTTTT. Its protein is CASSVVGGGRELFF. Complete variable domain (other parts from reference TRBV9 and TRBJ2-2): DSGVTQTPKHLITATGQRVTLRCSPRSGDLSVYWYQQSLDQGLQFLIQYYNGEERAKGNILERFSAQQFPDLHSELNLSSLELGDSALYFCASSVVGGGRELFFGEGSRLTVL.